This T cell receptor beta chain was retrieved from a study of T cells of healthy individuals. The CDR3 covers 16 residues. V lost 2 bases, J lost 2 bases, and 16 bases lay in between. Germline CDR1 is SGHKS and CDR2 is YYEKEE (reference sequence). TCRdb reprocessed the 5' RACE reads with MiXCR, giving one entry per CDR3 protein. The data contain 60,000 to 80,000 distinct CDR3 sequences, 15% to 20% of them singletons. This TCR was sampled from a human donor in good health. V gene TRBV5-5 combines with J gene TRBJ1-2; a possible D gene is TRBD1 (6 bases). CDR3 amino acids: CASSLGTTTINYGYTF. CDR3 DNA: TGTGCCAGCAGCTTAGGGACAACCACCATAAACTATGGCTACACCTTC.